This paragraph reports one T cell receptor (beta chain). Its antigen remains unknown. The data originate from a study of shared clonotypes between healthy human individuals. Study results and caveats: It was the non-shared clonotypes that had lower generation probabilities than clonotypes shared by all four donors.

Positive CCR7 selection of CD45RO-negative cells yielded the naive CD8 cells, and terminally differentiated effector memory CD45RA+ cells were excluded. Only in-frame clones appear in the TCRdb table, and some are missing; sequencing was by immunoSEQ multiplex PCR. The sample has about 1,800,000 clones; around 96% are singletons. The V gene's germline CDR1 is MNHNS and CDR2 SASEGT. Trimming left V 8 bases short and J 0 bases short, with 8 bases between. This CDR3 has 13 residues. The specimen sequenced was naive CD8+ T cells sorted from blood. This sequence was found in a man between 18 and 35 years old in good health. The chain joins TRBV6-1 to TRBJ2-1; tentative D call: TRBD2 (6 bases). CDR3 DNA: TGTGCCAGCGGGACTTACTCCTACAATGAGCAGTTCTTC. Residues: CASGTYSYNEQFF.